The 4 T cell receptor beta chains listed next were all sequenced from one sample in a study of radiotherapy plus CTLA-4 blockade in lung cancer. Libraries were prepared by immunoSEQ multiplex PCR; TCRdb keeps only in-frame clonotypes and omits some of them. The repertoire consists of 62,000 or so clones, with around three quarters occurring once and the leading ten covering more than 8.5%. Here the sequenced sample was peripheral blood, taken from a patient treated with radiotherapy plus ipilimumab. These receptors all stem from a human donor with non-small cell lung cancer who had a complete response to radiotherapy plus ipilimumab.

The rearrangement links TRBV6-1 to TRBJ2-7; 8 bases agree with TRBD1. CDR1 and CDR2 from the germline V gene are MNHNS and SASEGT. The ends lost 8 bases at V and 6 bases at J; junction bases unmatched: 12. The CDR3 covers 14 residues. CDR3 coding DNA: TGTGCCAGCCTTATAGAACAGGGGGTTGGCGAGCAGTACTTC. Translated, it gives CASLIEQGVGEQYF.

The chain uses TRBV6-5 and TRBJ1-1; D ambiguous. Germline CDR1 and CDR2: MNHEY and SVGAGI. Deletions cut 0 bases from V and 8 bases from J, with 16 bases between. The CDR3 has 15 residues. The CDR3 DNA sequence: TGTGCCAGCAGTTACTCGAAGAATACTATCTCCGAAGCTTTCTTT. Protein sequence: CASSYSKNTISEAFF.

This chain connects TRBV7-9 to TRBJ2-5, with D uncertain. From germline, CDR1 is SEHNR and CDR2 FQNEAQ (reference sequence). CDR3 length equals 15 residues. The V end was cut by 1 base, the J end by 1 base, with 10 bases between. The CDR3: CASSLGDRFQETQYF. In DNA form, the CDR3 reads TGTGCCAGCAGCTTAGGGGATAGGTTCCAAGAGACCCAGTACTTC.

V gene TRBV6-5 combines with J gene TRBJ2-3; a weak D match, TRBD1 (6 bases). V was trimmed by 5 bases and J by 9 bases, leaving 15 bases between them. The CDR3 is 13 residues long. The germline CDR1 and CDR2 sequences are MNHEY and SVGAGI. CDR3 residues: CASSATGSGTQYF. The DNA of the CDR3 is TGTGCCAGCAGTGCAACAGGGTCGGGAACGCAGTATTTT.